The T cell receptor (beta chain) under discussion was sequenced for a study of T cell responses to AZD1222 COVID-19 vaccine (dated by TCRdb to 2020 to 2022). Regarding the study in general: TCR sequencing covered some 250 trial participants: some 210 given two doses of AZD1222 and some 25 given two doses of MenACWY control vaccine. Enrollment into the trials was organized by age into subgroups of 18-55, 56-69 and 70-plus years, and those subgroups contained roughly 150, 30 and 60 TCR-sequenced participants, respectively.

Overall study results and their limits: Conclusions about previously exposed vaccinees are limited, since just a handful of AZD1222 recipients were seropositive for SARS-CoV-2 at baseline. Participants were mostly white British, with more females than males. The authors suggested clonal diversity may have been underestimated. Nearly half of unique spike-specific TCRs reportedly recognized epitopes outside regions mutated in the B.1.351 and B.1.1.7 variants. The 56-69-year group was small, and its depth increase did not reach significance, likely because of low power. CD4 TCRs associated with the vaccine covered the entire spike protein, and the dominant responses were in regions 160-218 and 743-854. Because no day 14 peak-response samples were available, the repertoires could be characterized only after the peak T cell response. Spike-specific TCR breadth and depth rose significantly after two AZD1222 doses compared with day 0 and with MenACWY recipients.

Spanning cysteine to phenylalanine, the CDR3 consists of 18 amino acids. Only the CDR3 region is kept as DNA, spanning 54 bases read in frame from base 1. At the junction V is shortened by 0 bases and J by 2 bases, with 17 bases in between. CDR1 LGHNA and CDR2 YSLEER are derived from the germline V gene. This clone came up once. Which antigen it targets is not known. Base qualities are not recorded, but no much larger clone differs from it by a single base. The time point label corresponds to: about 28 days (+/-7) after the second vaccine dose. AZD1222 recipients given second doses at about 4 weeks or at about 12 weeks were pooled, since spike-specific TCR depth and breadth were not found to differ between the two schedules. Samples from vaccinated people were obtained from the UK trials COV001 and COV002, which included a single-blind randomized controlled phase 2/3 trial of AZD1222 (ChAdOx1 nCoV-19) in healthy adults. For TCRbeta chain sequencing, PBMC samples were collected from trial participants at day 0 and at day 28 after the second dose.

The CDR3 regions of human TCRbeta chains were subjected to immunosequencing. The published analysis was carried out like this. Repertoire TCRs were checked for matches against a reference library of SARS-CoV-2-specific TCRs that had been generated using the MIRA antigen-specificity platform. Breadth was defined as the fraction of unique TCRs that were SARS-CoV-2-associated. Depth was defined as the fraction of total T cells that were SARS-CoV-2-associated. Using the MIRA data, every spike-specific TCR was mapped to the spike region that the TCR reacted to and assigned to either a CD4 or a CD8 class. Log10-transformed breadth and depth values were compared by one-way ANOVA with Sidak's multiple comparisons tests. The immuneACCESS repertoire file appears here via TCRdb, limited to in-frame rearrangements. These files lack a portion of the clones; in checked studies, under half of the deficit traces to unresolved V genes, and the cause of the others is not known. That table gives V, J and clone size, and the DNA gave D and trimming. In all, the sample holds 150,000 to 200,000 clones, and 80% to 95% of those were seen once. Of the sample, 1.5% to 2.5% falls within the top ten clones.

Sample: peripheral blood, taken 28 days after the second AZD1222 dose. The origin of this receptor is an adult who received the AZD1222 COVID-19 vaccine. The receptor chain draws on TRBV4-3 and TRBJ1-3; the D gene cannot be named for sure. The CDR3 protein: CASSQEVTRKGPGNTIYF. The DNA reads TGCGCCAGCAGCCAAGAGGTCACCCGGAAAGGCCCTGGAAACACCATATATTTT.